The 5 T cell receptor beta chains given below trace back to one sample, sequenced in a study of OX40 agonist ivuxolimab in advanced cancers. TCRdb's copy holds only in-frame clones and misses some; the assay was immunoSEQ multiplex PCR. The table records approximately 120,000 clones, around 90% of them present only once. The material was CD4+ or CD8+ T cells sorted from blood, obtained in a trial of the OX40 agonist ivuxolimab. All receptors come from an adult with an advanced solid tumor such as melanoma, head and neck, liver or kidney cancer.

This clone has just one count. This chain joins TRBV28 and TRBJ2-7, with D uncertain. Trimming removed 3 bases from V and 3 bases from J, with 12 bases in between. CDR1 is MDHEN, CDR2 SYDVKM, per germline. CDR3 length: 14 residues. The CDR3 spells CASSFLLPFYEQYF. The CDR3 DNA sequence: TGTGCCAGCAGTTTCCTCCTCCCTTTCTACGAGCAGTACTTC.

This clone was observed once. The chain employs TRBV6-6 and TRBJ2-7; 9 bases are shared with TRBD1. This CDR3 spans 15 amino acids. The V gene's germline CDR1 is MNHNY and CDR2 SVGAGI (reference sequence). Unmatched junction bases numbered 5, after V lost 0 bases and J lost 5 bases. CDR3 region: CASSYSSGQGNEQYF. The CDR3 DNA sequence: TGTGCCAGCAGTTACTCCTCGGGACAGGGCAACGAGCAGTACTTC.

V is TRBV7-2 and J is TRBJ1-2; D not certain. The CDR3 extends over 15 amino acids. CDR1 SGHTA and CDR2 FQGNSA come from the germline V gene. The V gene lost 1 base and the J gene lost 4 bases, with 13 bases spanning the gap. CDR3: CASSLGGNPTYGYTF. CDR3 DNA: TGTGCCAGCAGCTTAGGAGGGAACCCCACCTATGGCTACACCTTC.

The chain employs TRBV4-2 and TRBJ1-5; the match to TRBD1 covers 9 bases. J lost 9 bases, V lost 3 bases, and 6 bases had no gene match. CDR3 length: 14 amino acids. Germline V gene data show CDR1 as LGHNA and CDR2 as YNFKEQ. The CDR3 sequence: CASSQGTGNTPQHF. Written as DNA, the CDR3 is TGTGCCAGCAGCCAGGGGACAGGGAATACGCCCCAGCATTTT.

The V call is TRBV4-1, the J call TRBJ2-5, with 7 bases aligning to TRBD2. The closer fit of TRBJ2-7 to the DNA end suggests the J call may be wrong. The CDR3 spans 17 residues. Germline CDR1 reads MGHRA; CDR2 reads YSYEKL. CDR3 amino acids: CASSQPMGREKSYEQYF. CDR3 DNA sequence: TGCGCCAGCAGCCAGCCGATGGGGCGGGAGAAGTCCTACGAGCAGTACTTC.